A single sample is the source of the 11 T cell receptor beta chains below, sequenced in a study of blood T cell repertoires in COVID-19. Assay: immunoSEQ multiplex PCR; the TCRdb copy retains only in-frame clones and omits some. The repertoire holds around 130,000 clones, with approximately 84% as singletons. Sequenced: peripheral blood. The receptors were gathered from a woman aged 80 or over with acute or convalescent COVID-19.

CDR3: CATSDYDGQDEQFF. The CDR3 nucleotides are TGTGCCACCAGTGATTATGACGGCCAGGATGAGCAGTTCTTC. The chain joins TRBV24-1 to TRBJ2-1; D gene ambiguous. Germline lookup yields CDR1 KGHDR and CDR2 SFDVKD. The CDR3 contains 14 residues. V was trimmed by 2 bases and J by 8 bases, leaving 12 bases between them.

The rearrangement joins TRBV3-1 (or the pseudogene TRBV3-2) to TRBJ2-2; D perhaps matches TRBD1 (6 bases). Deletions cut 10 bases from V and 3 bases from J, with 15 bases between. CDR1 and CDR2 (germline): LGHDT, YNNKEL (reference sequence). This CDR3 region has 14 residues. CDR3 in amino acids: CATTTGPYTGELFF. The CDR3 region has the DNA TGTGCCACCACGACAGGTCCCTACACCGGGGAGCTGTTTTTT.

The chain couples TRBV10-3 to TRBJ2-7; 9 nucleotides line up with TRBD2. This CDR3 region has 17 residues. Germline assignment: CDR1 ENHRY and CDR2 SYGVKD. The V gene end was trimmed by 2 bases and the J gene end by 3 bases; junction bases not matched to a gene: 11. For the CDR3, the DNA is TGTGCCATCAGTGAGATACGGCGGGAGGGCTTTCGCTACGAGCAGTACTTC. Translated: CAISEIRREGFRYEQYF.

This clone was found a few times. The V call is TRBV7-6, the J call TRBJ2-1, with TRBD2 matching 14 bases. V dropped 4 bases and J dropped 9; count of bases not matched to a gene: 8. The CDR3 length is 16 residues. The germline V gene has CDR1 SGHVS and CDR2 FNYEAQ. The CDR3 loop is CASSSGTSGGVGEQFF. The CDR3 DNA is TGTGCCAGCAGCTCAGGGACTAGCGGGGGAGTGGGTGAGCAGTTCTTC.

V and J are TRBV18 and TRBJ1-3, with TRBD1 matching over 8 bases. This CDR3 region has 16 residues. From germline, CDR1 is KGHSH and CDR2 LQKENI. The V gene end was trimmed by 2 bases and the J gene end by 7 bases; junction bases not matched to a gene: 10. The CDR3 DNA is TGTGCCAGCTCACCAAGGGACAGGACGGTTGGGAACACCATATATTTT. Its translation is CASSPRDRTVGNTIYF.

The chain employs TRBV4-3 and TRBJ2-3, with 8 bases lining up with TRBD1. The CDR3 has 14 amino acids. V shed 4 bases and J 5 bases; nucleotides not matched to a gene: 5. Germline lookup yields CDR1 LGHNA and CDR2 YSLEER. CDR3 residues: CASSLGTGQDTQYF. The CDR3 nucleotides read TGCGCCAGCAGCCTCGGGACAGGTCAAGATACGCAGTATTTT.

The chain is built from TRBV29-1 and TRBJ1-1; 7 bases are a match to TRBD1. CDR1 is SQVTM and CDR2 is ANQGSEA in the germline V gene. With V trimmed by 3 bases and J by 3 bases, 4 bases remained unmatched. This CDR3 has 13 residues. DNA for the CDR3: TGCAGCGTTGACAGGACAGGACACACTGAAGCTTTCTTT. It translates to CSVDRTGHTEAFF.

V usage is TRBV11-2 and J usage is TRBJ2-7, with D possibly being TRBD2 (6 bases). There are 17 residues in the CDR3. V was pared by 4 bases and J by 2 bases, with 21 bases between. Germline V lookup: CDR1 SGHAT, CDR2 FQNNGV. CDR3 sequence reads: CASSSWGTGRYTYEQYF. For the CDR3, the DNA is TGTGCCAGCAGCTCATGGGGGACGGGGAGGTACACCTACGAGCAGTACTTC.

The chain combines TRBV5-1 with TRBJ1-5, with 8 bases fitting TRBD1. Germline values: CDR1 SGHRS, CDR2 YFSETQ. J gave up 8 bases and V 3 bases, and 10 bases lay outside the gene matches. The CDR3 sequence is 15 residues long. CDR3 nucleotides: TGCGCCAGCAGCTCTTTGGGCTTACAGGGGGAGCCCCAGCATTTT. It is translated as CASSSLGLQGEPQHF.

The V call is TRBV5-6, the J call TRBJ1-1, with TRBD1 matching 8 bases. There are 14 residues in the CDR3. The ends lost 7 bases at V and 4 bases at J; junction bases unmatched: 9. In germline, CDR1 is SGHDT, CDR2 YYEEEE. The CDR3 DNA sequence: TGTGCCAGCGGGTATTGGACAGGGTCCACTGAAGCTTTCTTT. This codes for CASGYWTGSTEAFF.

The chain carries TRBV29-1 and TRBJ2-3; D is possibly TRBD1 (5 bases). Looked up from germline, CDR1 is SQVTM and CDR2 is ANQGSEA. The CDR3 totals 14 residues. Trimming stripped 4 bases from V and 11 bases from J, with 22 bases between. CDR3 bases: TGCAGCGTTGGAGAAGGAGTAGGGGTGTGGAAGCAGTATTTT. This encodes CSVGEGVGVWKQYF.